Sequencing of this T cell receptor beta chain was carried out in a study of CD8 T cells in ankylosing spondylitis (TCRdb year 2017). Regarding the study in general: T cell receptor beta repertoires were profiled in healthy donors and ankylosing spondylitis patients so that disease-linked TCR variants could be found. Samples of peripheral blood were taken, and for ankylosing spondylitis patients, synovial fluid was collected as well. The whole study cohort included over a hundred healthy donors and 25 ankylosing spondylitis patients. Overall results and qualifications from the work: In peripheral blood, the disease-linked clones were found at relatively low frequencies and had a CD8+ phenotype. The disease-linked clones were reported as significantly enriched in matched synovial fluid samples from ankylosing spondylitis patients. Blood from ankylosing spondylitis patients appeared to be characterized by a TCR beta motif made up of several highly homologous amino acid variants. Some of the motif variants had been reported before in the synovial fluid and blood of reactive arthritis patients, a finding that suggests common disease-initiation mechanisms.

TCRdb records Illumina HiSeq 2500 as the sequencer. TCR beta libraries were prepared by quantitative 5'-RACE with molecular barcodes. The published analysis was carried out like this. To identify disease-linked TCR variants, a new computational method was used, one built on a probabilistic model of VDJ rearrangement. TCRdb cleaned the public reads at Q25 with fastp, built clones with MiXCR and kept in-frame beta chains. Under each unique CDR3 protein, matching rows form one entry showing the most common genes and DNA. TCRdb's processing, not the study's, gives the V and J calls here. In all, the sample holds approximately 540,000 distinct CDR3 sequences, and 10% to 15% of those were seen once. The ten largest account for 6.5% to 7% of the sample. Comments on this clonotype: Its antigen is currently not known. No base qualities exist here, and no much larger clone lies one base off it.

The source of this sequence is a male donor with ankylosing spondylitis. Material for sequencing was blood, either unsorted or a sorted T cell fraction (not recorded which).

The nucleotide sequence reads TGTGCCAGCAGTTCTCAGGGGCGGTCTTCTGGGGAGCTGTTTTTT. Its product reads: CASSSQGRSSGELFF. The chain employs TRBV6-5 and TRBJ2-2; TRBD1 is a possible D gene, resting on 6 matching bases. V and J lose 4 bases and 8 bases, and a span of 17 bases separates them. From a lookup of the germline V gene, CDR1 and CDR2 are MNHEY and SVGAGI. Measured from the cysteine to the phenylalanine, the CDR3 is 15 residues long. Kept here is only the CDR3 DNA, which spans 45 bases and is read in frame from base 1.